A single sample is the source of the 23 T cell receptor beta chains below, sequenced in a study of T cell responses to AZD1222 COVID-19 vaccine. Assay used: immunoSEQ multiplex PCR; TCRdb lists only in-frame clones, some missing. The sample yields more than 70,000 clones, 70% to 90% seen once. The sequencing used peripheral blood, collected on day 0 of AZD1222 vaccination. All receptors derive from an adult in good health.

The chain combines TRBV28 with TRBJ2-1; D is possibly TRBD1 (6 bases). From germline, CDR1 is MDHEN and CDR2 SYDVKM. The CDR3 is made up of 14 amino acids. With 3 bases removed from V and 6 bases from J, the gap between germline ends came to 12 bases. The CDR3 region has the DNA TGTGCCAGCAGTTTGAGCCAGGGGAGCAATGAGCAGTTCTTC. Amino acid sequence: CASSLSQGSNEQFF.

This chain connects TRBV29-1 to TRBJ1-4; D is unresolved. CDR3 length: 13 residues. The V gene's germline CDR1 is SQVTM and CDR2 ANQGSEA. V was shortened by 4 bases and J by 3 bases, with 9 bases between the two germline ends. The DNA of the CDR3 is TGCAGCGTTGGAAAGAGTTCTAATGAAAAACTGTTTTTT. It encodes CSVGKSSNEKLFF. Based on the CDR3 plus reference TRBV29-1 and TRBJ1-4, the full variable domain is SAVISQKPSRDICQRGTSLTIQCQVDSQVTMMFWYRQQPGQSLTLIATANQGSEATYESGFVIDKFPISRPNLTFSTLTVSNMSPEDSSIYLCSVGKSSNEKLFFGSGTQLSVL.

The chain employs TRBV9 and TRBJ1-1; D not resolved. Trimming shortened V by 2 bases and J by 4 bases, and 15 bases separated the two germline ends. Germline-derived CDR1 and CDR2 are SGDLS and YYNGEE. CDR3 size: 15 residues. The CDR3 coding sequence is TGTGCCAGCAGCGTCCTATCTAAGGGAGGCACTGAAGCTTTCTTT. Protein product: CASSVLSKGGTEAFF. Combining the CDR3 with reference TRBV9 and TRBJ1-1 gives the whole variable domain DSGVTQTPKHLITATGQRVTLRCSPRSGDLSVYWYQQSLDQGLQFLIQYYNGEERAKGNILERFSAQQFPDLHSELNLSSLELGDSALYFCASSVLSKGGTEAFFGQGTRLTVV.

J is TRBJ1-1 and V is TRBV5-4; 7 positions agree with TRBD1. V lost 4 bases, J lost 4 bases, and 10 bases stayed unmatched. CDR1 and CDR2 (germline): SGHNT, YYREEE (reference sequence). The CDR3 runs to 15 residues. The CDR3 loop reads CASSTPTGEVTEAFF. CDR3 DNA sequence: TGTGCCAGCAGCACACCCACAGGGGAGGTCACTGAAGCTTTCTTT.

The sample holds one count of this clone. The chain has TRBV29-1 and TRBJ2-7; the match to TRBD2 covers 9 bases. Germline V lookup: CDR1 SQVTM, CDR2 ANQGSEA. The CDR3 contains 14 residues. The J segment lost 5 bases and the V segment lost 8 bases, leaving 13 bases of the junction unmatched. DNA for the CDR3: TGCAGCTCCAAAAGGGGACTAGCTTTCCACGAGCAGTACTTC. Protein product: CSSKRGLAFHEQYF.

This chain uses TRBV28 with TRBJ2-3; TRBD1 matches 7 bases. The CDR3 has 15 amino acids. Germline-derived CDR1 and CDR2 are MDHEN and SYDVKM. With 3 bases clipped from V and 5 bases from J, the junction kept 8 bases outside the gene matches. CDR3 bases: TGTGCCAGCAGTTTGGACAGGAGAGTGATAGATACGCAGTATTTT. Encoded protein: CASSLDRRVIDTQYF. The whole variable domain, remainder taken from reference TRBV28 and TRBJ2-3, is DVKVTQSSRYLVKRTGEKVFLECVQDMDHENMFWYRQDPGLGLRLIYFSYDVKMKEKGDIPEGYSVSREKKERFSLILESASTNQTSMYLCASSLDRRVIDTQYFGPGTRLTVL.

The chain employs TRBV7-2 and TRBJ2-7; D is unresolved. This CDR3 has 13 residues. V was cut by 0 bases and J by 4 bases, with 7 bases left in between. Germline assignment: CDR1 SGHTA and CDR2 FQGNSA. The CDR3 here is CASSLAMAYEQYF. The CDR3 coding sequence is TGTGCCAGCAGCTTAGCTATGGCGTACGAGCAGTACTTC.

This chain links TRBV7-2 with TRBJ1-1, with D perhaps TRBD1 (5 bases). The germline gives CDR1 SGHTA, CDR2 FQGNSA. CDR3 length: 14 amino acids. The V and J ends lost 5 bases and 1 base respectively, with 11 bases between them. CDR3 residues: CASSPQTENTEAFF. The CDR3 DNA is TGTGCCAGCAGCCCGCAGACAGAGAACACTGAAGCTTTCTTT.

J is TRBJ1-1 and V is TRBV3-1 (or the pseudogene TRBV3-2); D unclear. Germline V lookup: CDR1 LGHDT, CDR2 YNNKEL (reference sequence). The V end lost 0 bases, the J end lost 0 bases, and 17 bases lay between the germline ends. This CDR3 region has 18 residues. The CDR3 sequence is CASSQDIGEAKVNTEAFF. DNA of the CDR3: TGTGCCAGCAGCCAAGATATAGGAGAGGCGAAGGTGAACACTGAAGCTTTCTTT.

The chain employs TRBV7-3 and TRBJ2-3; 8 positions match TRBD1. The CDR3 is 15 residues long. CDR1 and CDR2 from the germline V gene are SGHTA and FQGTGA. V was clipped by 5 bases and J by 0 bases; unmatched bases: 4. The chain's CDR3 is CASSGTGPSTDTQYF. The DNA of the CDR3 is TGTGCCAGCAGCGGGACAGGACCTAGCACAGATACGCAGTATTTT.

This chain joins TRBV27 and TRBJ2-6; no reliable D call. The CDR3 spans 15 residues. Germline V lookup: CDR1 MNHEY, CDR2 SMNVEV (reference sequence). The V gene lost 5 bases and the J gene lost 0 bases, with 8 bases spanning the gap. The CDR3 protein is CASSPSISGANVLTF. The CDR3 DNA reads as TGTGCCAGCAGTCCCAGTATCTCTGGGGCCAACGTCCTGACTTTC.

This chain connects TRBV5-1 to TRBJ1-6; perhaps TRBD1 as D (5 bases). Trimming stripped 0 bases from V and 5 bases from J, with 9 bases between. CDR3 length equals 15 residues. Germline V gene lookup returns CDR1 SGHRS and CDR2 YFSETQ. This chain's CDR3 is CASSLEGSDNSPLHF. DNA of the CDR3: TGCGCCAGCAGCTTGGAGGGGTCGGATAATTCACCCCTCCACTTT.

The gene calls are TRBV5-5 and TRBJ1-2; weak D call: TRBD1 (5 bases). Germline CDR1 reads SGHKS; CDR2 reads YYEKEE (reference sequence). The CDR3 consists of 16 residues. V shed 4 bases and J shed 0 bases, with 16 bases lying between them. The CDR3 coding sequence is TGTGCCAGCAGCCCCCGGGACCACCTAGCTAACTATGGCTACACCTTC. This sequence encodes CASSPRDHLANYGYTF.

The J gene is TRBJ1-5, the V gene TRBV28, with 7 bases fitting TRBD1. Trimming cost V 10 bases and J 1 base; bases outside gene matches: 7. The CDR3 sequence is 14 residues long. Germline V CDR1 and CDR2: MDHEN, SYDVKM. In nucleotides, the CDR3 is TGTGCCATATTGGACAGGAGAAGCAATCAGCCCCAGCATTTT. It is translated as CAILDRRSNQPQHF. The entire variable domain, with the rest obtained from reference TRBV28 and TRBJ1-5, is as follows: DVKVTQSSRYLVKRTGEKVFLECVQDMDHENMFWYRQDPGLGLRLIYFSYDVKMKEKGDIPEGYSVSREKKERFSLILESASTNQTSMYLCAILDRRSNQPQHFGDGTRLSIL.

The rearrangement joins TRBV7-2 to TRBJ2-5; D call uncertain. This CDR3 spans 11 amino acids. Germline CDR1 is SGHTA and CDR2 is FQGNSA. V was cut by 2 bases and J by 2 bases, with 0 bases left in between. CDR3 in DNA: TGTGCCAGCAGCTTACAAGAGACCCAGTACTTC. Protein product: CASSLQETQYF.

This clone was detected a few times. The chain combines TRBV6-6 with TRBJ1-6; D is ambiguous. The CDR3 loop spans 15 amino acids. Trimming took off 2 bases at V and 7 bases at J, with 12 bases between the two ends. Germline CDR1 reads MNHNY; CDR2 reads SVGAGI (reference sequence). The CDR3 reads CASSYIPHQNSPLHF. The CDR3 coding sequence is TGTGCCAGCAGTTACATTCCACACCAAAATTCACCCCTCCACTTT.

The CDR3 nucleotides are TGTGCCAGCATCCCCTCTCTTGGGGCTGCTAACTATGGCTACACCTTC. Residues: CASIPSLGAANYGYTF. V is TRBV27 and J is TRBJ1-2; TRBD1 might be the D (5 bases). V was cut by 7 bases and J by 0 bases, with 18 bases left in between. The length of the CDR3 is 16 residues. Germline CDR1 reads MNHEY; CDR2 reads SMNVEV (reference sequence).

This rearrangement joins TRBV20-1 to TRBJ2-7; 8 bases align to TRBD2. There are 16 residues in the CDR3. The V and J ends lost 3 bases and 3 bases, in that order; junction bases with no gene match: 13. Germline V gives CDR1 DFQATT, CDR2 SNEGSKA (reference sequence). The CDR3 protein is CSASATSAFLRYEQYF. The CDR3 bases are TGCAGTGCTAGTGCGACTAGCGCCTTCCTGCGCTACGAGCAGTACTTC.

The rearrangement uses TRBV4-3 and TRBJ1-2; D call uncertain. This CDR3 contains 15 residues. Germline V gene lookup returns CDR1 LGHNA and CDR2 YSLEER. V was shortened by 1 base and J by 2 bases, with 11 bases between the two germline ends. The CDR3 protein is CASSQAGNTNYGYTF. Here the CDR3 DNA reads TGCGCCAGCAGCCAAGCTGGGAATACCAACTATGGCTACACCTTC.

V and J are TRBV28 and TRBJ1-2; D possibly corresponds to TRBD1 (5 bases). The ends were cut back, 1 base at V and 2 bases at J, with 11 bases in the middle. Per the germline V gene, CDR1 is MDHEN and CDR2 is SYDVKM. This CDR3 is built from 15 residues. CDR3 region: CASSLYLGTNYGYTF. CDR3 coding DNA: TGTGCCAGCAGTTTATATCTAGGGACCAACTATGGCTACACCTTC.

This sequence joins TRBV20-1 and TRBJ1-4, with TRBD1 as a possible D gene (6 bases). Germline V lookup: CDR1 DFQATT, CDR2 SNEGSKA (reference sequence). The CDR3 totals 12 residues. The V end was cut by 3 bases, the J end by 7 bases, with 9 bases between. CDR3 nucleotides: TGCAGTGCTAGTTCCAGGGGTGAAAAACTGTTTTTT. Translated: CSASSRGEKLFF.

The J gene is TRBJ2-2, the V gene TRBV5-5; 8 nucleotides line up with TRBD2. This CDR3 has 15 amino acids. V was pared by 0 bases and J by 5 bases, with 3 bases of the junction left unmatched. CDR1 and CDR2 from the germline V gene are SGHKS and YYEKEE (reference sequence). This CDR3 is CASSLEAGETGELFF. The CDR3 coding sequence is TGTGCCAGCAGCTTGGAAGCGGGAGAAACCGGGGAGCTGTTTTTT.

This clone was recorded only once. The genes are TRBV7-2 and TRBJ2-1, with D perhaps TRBD1 (5 bases). The CDR3 extends over 15 amino acids. Germline CDR1 SGHTA, CDR2 FQGNSA. The ends were cut back, 5 bases at V and 1 base at J, with 12 bases in the middle. CDR3 sequence reads: CASSKGIGSYNEQFF. For the CDR3, the DNA is TGTGCCAGCAGCAAGGGGATTGGGTCCTACAATGAGCAGTTCTTC.